What follows are 12 T cell receptor beta chains derived from one specimen sequenced in a study of shared clonotypes between healthy human individuals. This table comes from immunoSEQ multiplex PCR, and its TCRdb copy is limited to in-frame clones, with some not included. The data show 2 million to 2.5 million clones, roughly 91% seen once. Naivety among CD8 cells was defined by CD45RO negativity and positive CCR7 selection, thereby excluding terminally differentiated effector memory CD45RA+ cells. Sequenced sample: naive CD8+ T cells from PBMCs. All receptors derive from a man between 18 and 29 years old in good health. Some clones in this sample may be carry-over from other donors' samples.

The rearrangement uses TRBV15 and TRBJ1-4; a possible D gene is TRBD1 (6 bases). The germline gives CDR1 LNHNV, CDR2 YYDKDF (reference sequence). V was cut by 3 bases and J by 7 bases, with 12 bases left in between. The CDR3 is made up of 14 amino acids. CDR3 DNA: TGTGCCACCAGCAGTAGGGGGGCCGGTGAAAAACTGTTTTTT. As protein: CATSSRGAGEKLFF.

The chain joins TRBV30 to TRBJ2-1; maybe TRBD2 (6 bases). This CDR3 contains 17 residues. Per the germline V gene, CDR1 is GTSNPN and CDR2 is SVGIG (reference sequence). Trimming took 2 bases from V and 3 from J, leaving 20 bases between them. CDR3 sequence (DNA): TGTGCCTGGAGTAGAATCTCGGGAGTGATTTTCTACAATGAGCAGTTCTTC. Its protein product is CAWSRISGVIFYNEQFF.

The chain combines TRBV9 with TRBJ2-1; D is perhaps TRBD2 (5 bases). CDR1 and CDR2 (germline): SGDLS, YYNGEE. The length of the CDR3 is 14 residues. V was clipped by 0 bases and J by 12 bases, with 16 bases between them. The CDR3 nucleotides are TGTGCCAGCAGCGTAGGTAGTAGCGTTAGGGCGCAGTTCTTC. Protein sequence: CASSVGSSVRAQFF.

This sequence joins TRBV10-2 and TRBJ2-1; 9 bases map to TRBD2. The CDR3 has 16 amino acids. Germline CDR1 and CDR2: WSHSY and SAAADI. The V segment lost 0 bases and the J segment 2 bases; nucleotides outside the gene matches: 2. The CDR3 DNA reads TGCGCCAGCAGTGAGTCTAGCGGGAGCACCTACAATGAGCAGTTCTTC. Protein product: CASSESSGSTYNEQFF.

This chain connects TRBV29-1 to TRBJ1-1; D might be TRBD1 (6 bases). V was shortened by 5 bases and J by 1 base, with 11 bases between the two germline ends. In germline, CDR1 is SQVTM, CDR2 ANQGSEA. This CDR3 region has 13 residues. CDR3 sequence (DNA): TGCAGCGTTTTACAGGGTTGGAACACTGAAGCTTTCTTT. It encodes CSVLQGWNTEAFF.

This rearrangement joins TRBV19 to TRBJ2-7; 8 bases agree with TRBD1. This CDR3 is 14 amino acids long. After removal of 3 bases from V and 5 bases from J, the junction contained 6 bases not matched to a gene. The germline V gene encodes CDR1 LNHDA and CDR2 SQIVND (reference sequence). CDR3 sequence reads: CASSIEDRGDEQYF. The CDR3 bases are TGTGCCAGTAGTATTGAAGACAGGGGCGACGAGCAGTACTTC.

The chain is built from TRBV4-1 and TRBJ1-5; TRBD1 matches 12 bases. Losses at the gene ends were 4 bases for V and 1 base for J; bases not matched to a gene: 8. This CDR3 has 18 residues. Germline V gene lookup returns CDR1 MGHRA and CDR2 YSYEKL. The CDR3 loop is CASSPWDRGQGSNQPQHF. In nucleotides, the CDR3 is TGCGCCAGCAGCCCGTGGGACAGGGGGCAGGGGAGCAATCAGCCCCAGCATTTT.

This rearrangement joins TRBV11-2 to TRBJ2-1; the D gene is possibly TRBD2 (5 bases). Trimming removed 4 bases at V and 0 bases at J, with 16 bases between. The V gene's germline CDR1 is SGHAT and CDR2 FQNNGV. The CDR3 loop spans 17 amino acids. CDR3 nucleotides: TGTGCCAGCAGCTATTTTCGGACTCAGTTCTCCTACAATGAGCAGTTCTTC. It yields the protein CASSYFRTQFSYNEQFF.

The chain is built from TRBV7-7 and TRBJ2-7; no clear D. Trimming shortened V by 4 bases and J by 6 bases, and 13 bases separated the two germline ends. Germline V lookup: CDR1 SSHAT, CDR2 FNYEAQ (reference sequence). This CDR3 is 13 amino acids long. The CDR3 loop reads CASSSHPGSEQYF. DNA for the CDR3: TGTGCCAGCAGCTCCCATCCCGGGTCCGAGCAGTACTTC.

To note about this clone: A read error may be the cause here, since a much bigger clone is one base away. The same CDR3 can be traced to other DNA sequences in this sample. V is TRBV5-1 and J is TRBJ2-7; D is unresolved. From germline, CDR1 is SGHRS and CDR2 YFSETQ. V lost 0 bases and J lost 5, with 3 bases in between. There are 11 residues in the CDR3. For the CDR3, the DNA is TGCGCCAGCAGCTTGGGCGACGAGCAGTACTTC. Encoded protein: CASSLGDEQYF.

A single count supports this clone. At the DNA level, this CDR3 is encoded by other sequences in the same sample as well. The chain recombines TRBV4-2 with TRBJ1-4, with D possibly TRBD1 on 5 matching bases. The CDR3 is 16 amino acids. Germline V gene data show CDR1 as LGHNA and CDR2 as YNFKEQ. V lost 0 bases to trimming and J lost 1 base, with 9 bases between them. As DNA, the CDR3 is TGTGCCAGCAGCCAAGATCCAGGGAGAACTAATGAAAAACTGTTTTTT. Translating gives CASSQDPGRTNEKLFF.

The V gene is TRBV6-5, the J gene TRBJ1-4, with a weak D call TRBD1 (5 bases). The CDR3 is 16 residues long. Germline V gene sequence: CDR1 MNHEY, CDR2 SVGAGI. The germline V and J ends were trimmed by 0 bases and 4 bases, with 12 bases remaining between them. CDR3 sequence: CASSYSAGDYNEKLFF. The CDR3 DNA sequence: TGTGCCAGCAGTTACTCCGCTGGGGACTATAATGAAAAACTGTTTTTT.